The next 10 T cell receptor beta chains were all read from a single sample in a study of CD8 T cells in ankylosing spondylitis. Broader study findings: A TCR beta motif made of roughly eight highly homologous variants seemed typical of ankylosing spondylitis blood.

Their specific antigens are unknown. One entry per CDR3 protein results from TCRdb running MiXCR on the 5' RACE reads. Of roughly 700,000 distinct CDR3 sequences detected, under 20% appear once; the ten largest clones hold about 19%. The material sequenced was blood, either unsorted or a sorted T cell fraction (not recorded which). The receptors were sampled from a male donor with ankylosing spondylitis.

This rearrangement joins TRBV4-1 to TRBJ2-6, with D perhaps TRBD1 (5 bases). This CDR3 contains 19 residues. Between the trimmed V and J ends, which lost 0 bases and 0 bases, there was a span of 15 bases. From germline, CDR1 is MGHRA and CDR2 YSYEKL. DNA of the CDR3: TGCGCCAGCAGCCAAGATAGGGCACAGACAGACTCTGGGGCCAACGTCCTGACTTTC. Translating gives CASSQDRAQTDSGANVLTF.

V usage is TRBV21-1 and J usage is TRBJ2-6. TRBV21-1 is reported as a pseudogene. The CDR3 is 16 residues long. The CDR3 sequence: CASSPIINSGANVLTF. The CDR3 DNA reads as TGTGCCAGCAGCCCCATAATTAACTCTGGGGCCAACGTCCTGACTTTC.

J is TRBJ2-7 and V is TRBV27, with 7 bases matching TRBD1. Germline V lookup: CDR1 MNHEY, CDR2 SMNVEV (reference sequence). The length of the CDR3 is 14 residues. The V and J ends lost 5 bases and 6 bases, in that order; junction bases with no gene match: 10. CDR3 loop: CASSGRTGGGEQYF. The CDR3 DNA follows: TGTGCCAGCAGTGGACGGACAGGAGGTGGCGAGCAGTACTTC.

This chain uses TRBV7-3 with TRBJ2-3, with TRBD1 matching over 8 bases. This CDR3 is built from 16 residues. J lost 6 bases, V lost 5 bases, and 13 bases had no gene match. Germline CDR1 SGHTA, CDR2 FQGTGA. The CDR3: CASSPGTGQKADTQYF. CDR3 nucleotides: TGTGCCAGCAGCCCCGGGACAGGCCAAAAAGCCGATACGCAGTATTTT. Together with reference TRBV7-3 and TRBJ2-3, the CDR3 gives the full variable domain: GAGVSQTPSNKVTEKGKYVELRCDPISGHTALYWYRQSLGQGPEFLIYFQGTGAADDSGLPNDRFFAVRPEGSVSTLKIQRTERGDSAVYLCASSPGTGQKADTQYFGPGTRLTVL.

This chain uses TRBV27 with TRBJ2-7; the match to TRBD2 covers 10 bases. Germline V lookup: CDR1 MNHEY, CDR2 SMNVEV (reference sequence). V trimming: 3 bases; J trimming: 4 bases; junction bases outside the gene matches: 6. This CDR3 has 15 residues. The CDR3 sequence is CASSFSGRAYYEQYF. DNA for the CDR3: TGTGCCAGCAGTTTCAGCGGGAGGGCCTATTACGAGCAGTACTTC.

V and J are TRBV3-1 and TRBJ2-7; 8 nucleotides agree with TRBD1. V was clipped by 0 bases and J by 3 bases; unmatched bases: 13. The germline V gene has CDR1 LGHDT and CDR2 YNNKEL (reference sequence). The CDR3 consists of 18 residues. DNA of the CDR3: TGTGCCAGCAGCCAAGATCGCGGCCTACGGGACAGGTACTACGAGCAGTACTTC. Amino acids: CASSQDRGLRDRYYEQYF.

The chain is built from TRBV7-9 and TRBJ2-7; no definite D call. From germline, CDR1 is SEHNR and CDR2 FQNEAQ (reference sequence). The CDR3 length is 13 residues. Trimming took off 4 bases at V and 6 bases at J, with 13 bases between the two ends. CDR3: CASSYIGIVEQYF. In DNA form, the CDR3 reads TGTGCCAGCAGCTATATAGGGATCGTCGAGCAGTACTTC.

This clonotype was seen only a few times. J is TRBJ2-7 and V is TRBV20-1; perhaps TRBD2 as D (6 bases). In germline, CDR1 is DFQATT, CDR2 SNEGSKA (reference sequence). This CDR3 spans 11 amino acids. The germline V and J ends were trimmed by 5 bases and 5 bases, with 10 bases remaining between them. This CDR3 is CSAGTVDEQYF. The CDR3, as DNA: TGCAGTGCTGGGACTGTCGACGAGCAGTACTTC.

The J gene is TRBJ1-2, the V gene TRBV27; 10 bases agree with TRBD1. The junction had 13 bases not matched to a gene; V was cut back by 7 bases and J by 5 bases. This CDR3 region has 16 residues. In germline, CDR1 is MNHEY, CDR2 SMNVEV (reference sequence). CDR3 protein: CASTGTGALVGYGYTF. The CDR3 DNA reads TGTGCCAGCACCGGGACAGGGGCGTTAGTGGGGTATGGCTACACCTTC.

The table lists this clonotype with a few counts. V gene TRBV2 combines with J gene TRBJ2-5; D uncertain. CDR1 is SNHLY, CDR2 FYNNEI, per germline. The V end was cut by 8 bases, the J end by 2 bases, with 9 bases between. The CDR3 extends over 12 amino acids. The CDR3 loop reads CASGGRQETQYF. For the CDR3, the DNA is TGTGCCAGCGGTGGTAGGCAAGAGACCCAGTACTTC.